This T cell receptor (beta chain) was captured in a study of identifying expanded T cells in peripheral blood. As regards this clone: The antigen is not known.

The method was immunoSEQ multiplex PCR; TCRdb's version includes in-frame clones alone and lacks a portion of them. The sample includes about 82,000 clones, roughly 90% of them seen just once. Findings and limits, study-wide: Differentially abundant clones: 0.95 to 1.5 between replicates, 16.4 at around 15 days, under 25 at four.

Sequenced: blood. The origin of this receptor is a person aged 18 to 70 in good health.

The DNA for the CDR3 is TGTGCCAGCAGCTCCCTTCGGGCCTACGAGCAGTACTTC. Its protein is CASSSLRAYEQYF. The V gene is TRBV5-5, the J gene TRBJ2-7, with D unclear. CDR3 length equals 13 residues. V was trimmed by 3 bases and J by 2 bases, leaving 9 bases between them. Looked up from germline, CDR1 is SGHKS and CDR2 is YYEKEE (reference sequence).